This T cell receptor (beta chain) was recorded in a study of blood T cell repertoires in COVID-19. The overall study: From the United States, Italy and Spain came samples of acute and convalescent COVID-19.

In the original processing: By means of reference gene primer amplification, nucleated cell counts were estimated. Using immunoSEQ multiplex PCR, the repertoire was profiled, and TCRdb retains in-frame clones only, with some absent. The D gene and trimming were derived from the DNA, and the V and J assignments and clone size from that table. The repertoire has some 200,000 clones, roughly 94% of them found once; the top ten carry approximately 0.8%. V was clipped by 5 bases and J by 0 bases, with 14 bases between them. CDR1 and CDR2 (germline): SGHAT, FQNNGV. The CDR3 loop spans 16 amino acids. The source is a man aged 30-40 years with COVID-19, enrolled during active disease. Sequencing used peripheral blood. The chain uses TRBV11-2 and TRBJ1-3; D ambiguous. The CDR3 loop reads CASSDPGEGSGNTIYF. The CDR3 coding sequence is TGTGCCAGCAGCGATCCCGGTGAGGGCTCTGGAAACACCATATATTTT.